What follows are 19 T cell receptor beta chains derived from one specimen sequenced in a study of cytomegalovirus exposure and HLA in healthy donors. Both 60 Vbeta primers and 13 Jbeta primers went into the PCR. The repertoire was sequenced with immunoSEQ multiplex PCR; TCRdb's copy has only in-frame clones and lacks some. The sample includes about 160,000 clones, 80% of them seen just once. The sequencing input was PBMCs. Receptors originate from a woman in her 50s in good health and CMV-seropositive.

This chain connects TRBV5-1 to TRBJ1-2; D not certain. V lost 2 bases to trimming and J lost 2 bases, with 7 bases between them. CDR3 length equals 13 residues. Germline V gene data show CDR1 as SGHRS and CDR2 as YFSETQ. As DNA, the CDR3 is TGCGCCAGCAGCTTTACAGACAACTATGGCTACACCTTC. It codes for CASSFTDNYGYTF.

This chain links TRBV5-4 with TRBJ1-2, with 8 bases lining up with TRBD1. J was trimmed by 7 bases and V by 3 bases; bases with no gene match: 11. The V gene's germline CDR1 is SGHNT and CDR2 YYREEE (reference sequence). The CDR3 contains 15 residues. CDR3 residues: CASSWVDRGDFGYTF. CDR3 DNA: TGTGCCAGCAGCTGGGTCGACAGGGGTGATTTTGGCTACACCTTC.

Only a few counts were recorded for this clone. V and J are TRBV7-9 and TRBJ2-2; TRBD2 is a possible D gene (5 bases). Trimming removed 6 bases at V and 1 base at J, with 9 bases between. Germline CDR1 is SEHNR and CDR2 is FQNEAQ (reference sequence). The CDR3 has 14 amino acids. The CDR3 coding sequence is TGTGCCAGCAGTCGACTACAGAACACCGGGGAGCTGTTTTTT. Translating gives CASSRLQNTGELFF. The complete variable domain, with remaining parts taken from reference TRBV7-9 and TRBJ2-2, reads DTGVSQNPRHKITKRGQNVTFRCDPISEHNRLYWYRQTLGQGPEFLTYFQNEAQLEKSRLLSDRFSAERPKGSFSTLEIQRTEQGDSAMYLCASSRLQNTGELFFGEGSRLTVL.

The chain combines TRBV7-6 with TRBJ1-3; no firm D call. The V gene lost 1 base and the J gene lost 0 bases, with 10 bases spanning the gap. CDR1 SGHVS and CDR2 FNYEAQ come from the germline V gene. The CDR3 has 16 amino acids. The DNA of the CDR3 is TGTGCCAGCAGCTTAGTGGCGGCTGACTCTGGAAACACCATATATTTT. It codes for CASSLVAADSGNTIYF.

The V and J genes are TRBV5-6 and TRBJ1-2; 7 nucleotides align to TRBD1. J gave up 9 bases and V 4 bases, and 15 bases lay outside the gene matches. CDR3 size: 15 residues. Germline CDR1 and CDR2: SGHDT and YYEEEE. CDR3 residues: CASSVTGVASSSYTF. As DNA, the CDR3 is TGTGCCAGCAGCGTAACAGGGGTGGCGTCTAGTAGCTACACCTTC. The variable domain in full, with the rest retrieved from reference TRBV5-6 and TRBJ1-2, is DAGVTQSPTHLIKTRGQQVTLRCSPKSGHDTVSWYQQALGQGPQFIFQYYEEEERQRGNFPDRFSGHQFPNYSSELNVNALLLGDSALYLCASSVTGVASSSYTFGSGTRLTVV.

The rearrangement links TRBV9 to TRBJ2-5; D is uncertain. CDR1 is SGDLS, CDR2 YYNGEE, per germline. This CDR3 region has 13 residues. V gave up 4 bases and J gave up 5 bases, with 12 bases separating them. The CDR3 DNA reads TGTGCCAGCAGCCCTCAGAATTGGGAGACCCAGTACTTC. This encodes CASSPQNWETQYF.

The V gene is TRBV6-6, the J gene TRBJ2-7; 9 bases match TRBD1. The CDR3 totals 13 residues. Germline V CDR1 and CDR2: MNHNY, SVGAGI (reference sequence). The CDR3 reads CAINPGQGQEQYF. For the CDR3, the DNA is TGTGCGATCAACCCGGGACAGGGTCAAGAGCAGTACTTC.

The chain couples TRBV29-1 to TRBJ2-1; 7 nucleotides match TRBD1. Trimming at V came to 4 bases and at J to 4 bases, leaving 4 bases not matched to a gene. The CDR3 has 13 amino acids. From germline, CDR1 is SQVTM and CDR2 ANQGSEA. The CDR3, as DNA: TGCAGCGTTGGGGGACAGCTGTACAATGAGCAGTTCTTC. Translated, it gives CSVGGQLYNEQFF.

V gene TRBV7-2 combines with J gene TRBJ2-7, with 7 positions matching TRBD1. Germline V CDR1 and CDR2: SGHTA, FQGNSA. The CDR3 covers 16 residues. The V segment lost 0 bases and the J segment 2 bases; nucleotides outside the gene matches: 7. The CDR3: CASSLASQGFTYEQYF. In DNA, the CDR3 is TGTGCCAGCAGCTTAGCGTCACAGGGGTTCACCTACGAGCAGTACTTC.

This rearrangement joins TRBV4-2 to TRBJ1-2; 7 nucleotides line up with TRBD1. Trimming cost V 4 bases and J 3 bases; bases outside gene matches: 2. CDR1 and CDR2 from the germline V gene are LGHNA and YNFKEQ. This CDR3 comprises 13 residues. CDR3: CASSRDRYYGYTF. CDR3 coding DNA: TGTGCCAGCAGCCGGGACAGATACTATGGCTACACCTTC.

The chain carries TRBV7-9 and TRBJ1-1; D is undetermined. Trimming took 5 bases from V and 10 from J, leaving 11 bases between them. Germline V gene sequence: CDR1 SEHNR, CDR2 FQNEAQ (reference sequence). The CDR3 has 11 residues. The CDR3 loop is CASSLKETAFF. The CDR3 DNA reads as TGTGCCAGCAGCCTTAAGGAGACAGCTTTCTTT.

The genes are TRBV7-3 and TRBJ2-1; 12 bases are a match to TRBD2. The CDR3 loop spans 16 amino acids. Per the germline V gene, CDR1 is SGHTA and CDR2 is FQGTGA. V shed 2 bases and J 7 bases; nucleotides not matched to a gene: 6. CDR3 sequence: CASSLVLAGGENEQFF. CDR3 coding DNA: TGTGCCAGCAGCTTAGTTCTAGCGGGGGGGGAAAATGAGCAGTTCTTC.

This clone appeared once. The rearrangement links TRBV4-2 to TRBJ1-1, with 7 nucleotides matching TRBD1. Unmatched junction bases numbered 5, after V lost 0 bases and J lost 10 bases. Germline V CDR1 and CDR2: LGHNA, YNFKEQ. The CDR3 is 13 residues long. In nucleotides, the CDR3 is TGTGCCAGCAGCCAAGAGGACAGGCTGGGAGCTTTCTTT. The encoded protein is CASSQEDRLGAFF.

This clone appeared a few times. The CDR3 DNA sequence: TGTGCCAGCAGCCGTACTGCGGGAAACCTCTACAATGAGCAGTTCTTC. Encoded protein: CASSRTAGNLYNEQFF. The J gene is TRBJ2-1, the V gene TRBV7-3, with D possibly TRBD2 on 6 matching bases. Trimming left V 5 bases short and J 3 bases short, with 17 bases between. The CDR3 sequence is 16 residues long. Germline CDR1 reads SGHTA; CDR2 reads FQGTGA.

This clone showed up just a few times. The chain combines TRBV27 with TRBJ2-3; 10 nucleotides align to TRBD1. The CDR3 runs 14 residues. V lost 6 bases, J lost 2 bases, and 2 bases stayed unmatched. Germline assignment: CDR1 MNHEY and CDR2 SMNVEV (reference sequence). As DNA, the CDR3 is TGTGCCAGCAGGGGGACAGGGGTCACAGATACGCAGTATTTT. Translated: CASRGTGVTDTQYF.

The V and J genes are TRBV19 and TRBJ2-2; the match to TRBD1 covers 10 bases. The CDR3 spans 16 residues. J gave up 1 base and V 4 bases, and 3 bases lay outside the gene matches. In germline, CDR1 is LNHDA, CDR2 SQIVND (reference sequence). CDR3 sequence: CASSRGQGGNTGELFF. CDR3 sequence (DNA): TGTGCCAGTAGTAGAGGACAGGGGGGGAACACCGGGGAGCTGTTTTTT.

The J gene is TRBJ2-5, the V gene TRBV29-1; tentatively, D is TRBD2 (6 bases). The V gene's germline CDR1 is SQVTM and CDR2 ANQGSEA. Trimming took off 6 bases at V and 4 bases at J, with 33 bases between the two ends. CDR3 size: 19 residues. CDR3 nucleotide sequence: TGCAGCGTCCCGGGCCCCGGGGCGATGGGAGGATATAATGCAGAGACCCAGTACTTC. It encodes CSVPGPGAMGGYNAETQYF.

The rearrangement links TRBV29-1 to TRBJ2-2; TRBD1 is a possible D gene (6 bases). The CDR3 has 17 residues. V was trimmed by 5 bases and J by 0 bases, leaving 19 bases between them. CDR1 SQVTM and CDR2 ANQGSEA come from the germline V gene. This chain's CDR3 is CSVSRRAGTTNTGELFF. CDR3 DNA sequence: TGCAGCGTTTCTCGGCGAGCCGGGACAACGAACACCGGGGAGCTGTTTTTT.

V gene TRBV5-1 combines with J gene TRBJ2-5; D is possibly TRBD1 (6 bases). Gene TRBJ2-7 matches the end of the DNA better, so the J call may be wrong. Germline V lookup: CDR1 SGHRS, CDR2 YFSETQ. The CDR3 is made up of 12 amino acids. The CDR3: CASSPDSYEQYF. The CDR3 DNA sequence: TGCGCCAGCAGCCCGGACAGCTACGAGCAGTACTTC.